This T cell receptor beta chain derives from a study of shared clonotypes between healthy human individuals. Study information: CD4 naive and memory got three plates each, CD8 naive two, CD8 memory one.

With regard to this clone: Its matching antigen is unknown.

The protocol was immunoSEQ multiplex PCR, while the TCRdb copy is restricted to in-frame clones and leaves out a portion. The sample carries 1,400,000 or so clones, 98% to 99% recorded once. With V trimmed by 4 bases and J by 5 bases, 17 bases remained unmatched. Germline V lookup: CDR1 SGHTA, CDR2 FQGNSA. The CDR3 covers 19 residues. General observations from the study: Clonotypes not shared had lower generation probabilities than those common to all four donors. Among several donors, approximately 5% of naive CD4 clonotypes were found in common.

The sequenced sample was naive CD4+ T cells sorted from blood. Subset reported: CD45RA+ positively selected. The chain is built from TRBV7-2 and TRBJ1-4, with 9 positions matching TRBD1. The receptor's source is a man younger than 45 in good health. The CDR3, as DNA: TGTGCCAGCAGCTCCCTCTTACCGGGACAGGGCTCATTAAATGAAAAACTGTTTTTT. Protein sequence: CASSSLLPGQGSLNEKLFF.